These 3 T cell receptor beta chains came from one sample sequenced in a study of blood T cell repertoires in COVID-19. This table comes from immunoSEQ multiplex PCR, and its TCRdb copy is limited to in-frame clones, with some not included. The sample lists about 330,000 clones, roughly 90% occurring once. Specimen: PBMCs or T cells enriched from blood (not recorded which). The receptors come from a woman in her twenties or thirties who had recovered from COVID-19.

V gene TRBV28 combines with J gene TRBJ2-7; 9 bases line up with TRBD2. The CDR3 sequence is 17 residues long. CDR1 is MDHEN and CDR2 is SYDVKM in the germline V gene. The V segment lost 3 bases and the J segment 4 bases; nucleotides outside the gene matches: 13. DNA of the CDR3: TGTGCCAGCAGTTTTTTATTAGTGCGGGAGGGCCGGTACGAGCAGTACTTC. It specifies CASSFLLVREGRYEQYF.

This clone was counted a single time. This chain joins TRBV6-1 and TRBJ1-2; D is perhaps TRBD1 (6 bases). This CDR3 is 16 amino acids long. The V gene lost 2 bases and the J gene lost 8 bases, with 21 bases spanning the gap. Germline V CDR1 and CDR2: MNHNS, SASEGT. CDR3 loop: CASSEWVGGGARGYTF. CDR3 sequence (DNA): TGTGCCAGCAGTGAATGGGTCGGAGGGGGGGCACGGGGCTACACCTTC.

The J gene is TRBJ1-5, the V gene TRBV28, with D unclear. V lost 5 bases and J lost 5, with 7 bases in between. CDR3 length: 12 residues. Germline loops: CDR1 MDHEN, CDR2 SYDVKM. DNA for the CDR3: TGTGCCAGCAGTATCCCGGATCAGCCCCAGCATTTT. Protein sequence: CASSIPDQPQHF.